This T cell receptor (beta chain) was retrieved from a study of preoperative IRX-2 immunotherapy in early breast cancer. Stated treatment: preoperative locoregional IRX-2 cytokine immunotherapy. This CDR3 is 13 amino acids long. Per germline, CDR1 SQVTM and CDR2 ANQGSEA. V was pared by 6 bases and J by 1 base, with 12 bases between. Here immunoSEQ multiplex PCR was the method, and the copy in TCRdb shows in-frame clones only, minus some. The sample comprises 40,000 to 50,000 clones, 70% to 85% of which are singletons, and over 1% rests with the top ten. This material consisted of tumor tissue, taken after IRX-2 immunotherapy. The sequence derives from a human donor with breast cancer. The chain combines TRBV29-1 with TRBJ1-1; weak D call: TRBD1 (5 bases). The CDR3 loop reads CSVVRTPNTEAFF. As DNA, the CDR3 is TGCAGCGTCGTCAGGACACCGAACACTGAAGCTTTCTTT.